The 16 T cell receptor beta chains presented below share a single source sample, sequenced in a study of T cell clonality in common variable immunodeficiency. Profiling relied on immunoSEQ multiplex PCR, and the TCRdb table lists in-frame clones only, not all of them. There are about 39,000 clones in the sample, none observed a single time. Specimen: peripheral blood mononuclear cells. The source of these receptors is a person aged 18 to 70 in good health.

This clone was observed many times. The CDR3 is cut off 3 residues early in the read; its end comes from the germline J gene. The chain couples TRBV2 to TRBJ2-1; D remains ambiguous. The CDR3 is 13 amino acids. V lost 4 bases and J 4 bases, leaving 8 bases between the germline ends. CDR1 SNHLY and CDR2 FYNNEI come from the germline V gene. The sequenced CDR3 bases are TGTGCCAGCAGTGTCACTATATACAATGAG. This sequence encodes CASSVTIYNE. The whole CDR3 reads CASSVTIYNEQFF.

At least ten counts were recorded for this clone. The CDR3 end lies 3 residues beyond the end of the read and is filled in from the germline J gene. The chain carries TRBV20-1 and TRBJ1-2, with D unresolved. Germline V gene sequence: CDR1 DFQATT, CDR2 SNEGSKA (reference sequence). With 4 bases removed from V and 7 bases from J, the gap between germline ends came to 10 bases. This CDR3 is 11 amino acids long. Incomplete CDR3 DNA: TGCAGTGCTACCCGCTCGGTTGGC. Protein: CSATRSVG. The whole CDR3 region reads CSATRSVGYTF.

This clone was counted ten times or more. The read ends 3 residues shy of where the CDR3 ends; the end is completed using the germline J gene. The V call is TRBV9, the J call TRBJ2-5, with 12 bases identical to TRBD2. V lost 0 bases and J lost 2; bases outside the gene matches: 14. CDR1 SGDLS and CDR2 YYNGEE come from the germline V gene. The CDR3 has 20 residues. The sequenced part of the CDR3 DNA is TGTGCCAGCAGCGTAGATGGGTCGGCTAGCGGGAGGGTTATACAAGAGACC. The encoded protein is CASSVDGSASGRVIQET. The CDR3 in full is CASSVDGSASGRVIQETQYF.

This clone was observed many times. The missing CDR3 end, 3 residues past where the read stops, is filled in from the germline J gene. The gene calls are TRBV18 and TRBJ2-1; 8 bases fit TRBD2. From germline, CDR1 is KGHSH and CDR2 LQKENI. The CDR3 runs to 15 residues. J lost 6 bases, V lost 3 bases, and 7 bases had no gene match. The CDR3 is CASSPGLGMPNEQFF. The covered CDR3 bases are TGTGCCAGCTCACCGGGACTAGGGATGCCCAATGAG.

This clone was counted at least ten times. CDR3 DNA (partial): TGCGCCAGCAGCTTGGCAGGGTCGTCTGGGGCCAACGTC. Translated: CASSLAGSSGANV. The CDR3 in full is CASSLAGSSGANVLTF. This chain connects TRBV5-1 to TRBJ2-6; the D gene is possibly TRBD1 (5 bases). Read coverage stops 3 residues before the CDR3 terminus; the germline J gene supplies the remainder. CDR3 length equals 16 residues. Germline V gives CDR1 SGHRS, CDR2 YFSETQ. The V gene lost 0 bases and the J gene lost 1 base, with 8 bases spanning the gap.

There are many counts of this clone. The read ends 3 residues early relative to the CDR3; the germline J gene fills the gap. V is TRBV19 and J is TRBJ2-2; 7 bases align to TRBD1. The CDR3 runs 16 residues. Germline-derived CDR1 and CDR2 are LNHDA and SQIVND (reference sequence). With V trimmed by 6 bases and J by 0 bases, 7 bases remained unmatched. The CDR3 reads CASRRQGSSNTGELFF. CDR3 DNA (partial): TGTGCCAGTAGGAGACAGGGCTCTTCGAACACCGGGGAG.

There are many counts of this clone. Read data end 3 residues before the CDR3 end; the end is taken from the germline J gene. The chain recombines TRBV7-2 with TRBJ1-2; TRBD1 might be the D (5 bases). The germline gives CDR1 SGHTA, CDR2 FQGNSA. The CDR3 is 15 residues long. CDR3 bases read: TGTGCCAGCAGCTTAGCGCTATCGGGGGTTTCCGGC. This gives the protein CASSLALSGVSG. In full, the CDR3 reads CASSLALSGVSGYTF.

This clone was observed a handful of times. The sequence runs out 3 residues before the end of the CDR3; the remainder is reconstructed from the germline J gene. V usage is TRBV5-5 and J usage is TRBJ2-1; D may be TRBD2 (5 bases). This CDR3 has 13 residues. V lost 3 bases and J lost 7, with 11 bases in between. In germline, CDR1 is SGHKS, CDR2 YYEKEE (reference sequence). The chain's CDR3 is CASSYGLANEQFF. The DNA read from the CDR3 is TGTGCCAGCAGCTATGGGCTAGCTAATGAG.

This clone was seen at least ten times. The chain's CDR3 is CASSILAGVVTDTQYF. The sequenced CDR3 bases are TGTGCCAGTAGTATCCTAGCGGGAGTGGTCACAGATACG. The chain carries TRBV19 and TRBJ2-3; the match to TRBD2 covers 10 bases. Sequencing ends 3 residues short of the CDR3 end; the germline J gene provides the rest. The CDR3 contains 16 residues. V dropped 3 bases and J dropped 2; count of bases not matched to a gene: 5. Germline lookup yields CDR1 LNHDA and CDR2 SQIVND (reference sequence).

This clone was counted many times. Read sequence stops 3 residues before the CDR3 end, and the germline J gene provides the missing end. The chain links TRBV20-1 to TRBJ2-5; D unresolved. The germline V and J ends were trimmed by 3 bases and 3 bases, with 8 bases remaining between them. The CDR3 sequence is 12 residues long. Germline V gene sequence: CDR1 DFQATT, CDR2 SNEGSKA (reference sequence). CDR3 DNA, as far as it was read: TGCAGTGCTAGTTTTAGGGAAGAGACC. Its translation: CSASFREET. In full, the CDR3 is CSASFREETQYF.

At least ten counts were recorded for this clone. The read stops 3 residues short of the end of the CDR3; the missing end is completed from the germline J gene. The rearrangement uses TRBV5-1 and TRBJ1-1; D not certain. The germline CDR1 and CDR2 sequences are SGHRS and YFSETQ. With 4 bases removed from V and 0 bases from J, the gap between germline ends came to 10 bases. The CDR3 runs to 14 residues. CDR3 bases read: TGCGCCAGCAGCCCTACGACATTGAACACTGAA. Amino acid sequence: CASSPTTLNTE. The entire CDR3 protein is CASSPTTLNTEAFF.

This clone has ten or more counts. The CDR3 end lies 3 residues beyond the end of the read and is filled in from the germline J gene. The chain is built from TRBV19 and TRBJ2-1; no clear D. The CDR3 consists of 14 residues. Trimming stripped 3 bases from V and 4 bases from J, with 10 bases between. Per germline, CDR1 LNHDA and CDR2 SQIVND (reference sequence). CDR3 sequence reads: CASSIALGYNEQFF. The sequenced part of the CDR3 DNA is TGTGCCAGTAGTATCGCGTTAGGGTACAATGAG.

This clone was seen repeatedly, ten times or more. The read falls 3 residues short of the CDR3 end, and the missing part is taken from the germline J gene. The chain is built from TRBV20-1 and TRBJ1-1; D unclear. This CDR3 spans 15 amino acids. Trimming took 5 bases from V and 0 from J, leaving 16 bases between them. CDR1 is DFQATT, CDR2 SNEGSKA, per germline (reference sequence). The DNA read from the CDR3 is TGCAGTGCTCCACAGCACCTCTTTATGAACACTGAA. As protein: CSAPQHLFMNTE. The CDR3 in its entirety is CSAPQHLFMNTEAFF.

By proportion, this clone is medium-sized. The read terminates 3 residues before the CDR3 end, so the remaining end is supplied by the germline J gene. The chain joins TRBV5-1 to TRBJ2-5; 7 bases line up with TRBD1. V shed 0 bases, J shed 3 bases, and the junction held 5 bases outside the gene matches. The germline gives CDR1 SGHRS, CDR2 YFSETQ. The CDR3 has 15 residues. CDR3 DNA, as far as it was read: TGCGCCAGCAGCTTGGCCGGGACAGAGAAAGAGACC. Residues: CASSLAGTEKET. The entire CDR3 protein reads CASSLAGTEKETQYF.

There are many counts of this clone. The DNA ends 3 residues before the CDR3 does, and the rest of the CDR3 is filled in from the germline J gene. The genes are TRBV29-1 and TRBJ2-1, with 7 bases matching TRBD2. Per germline, CDR1 SQVTM and CDR2 ANQGSEA. V was pared by 7 bases and J by 5 bases, with 5 bases of the junction left unmatched. The CDR3 has 12 amino acids. The CDR3 spells CSASGTHNEQFF. Partial CDR3 DNA: TGCAGCGCGAGCGGGACCCACAATGAG.

This clone was seen repeatedly, ten times or more. Relative to the germline gene, one junction end is altered; a read error may explain this. Sequencing ends 3 residues short of the CDR3 end; the germline J gene provides the rest. The chain combines TRBV6-2 or TRBV6-3 with TRBJ2-1; TRBD2 is a possible D gene (6 bases). Germline CDR1 reads MNHEY; CDR2 reads SVGEGT. The CDR3 loop spans 14 amino acids. CDR3 sequence reads: CTSSFRLDYNEQFF. Partial CDR3 DNA: TGTACCAGCAGTTTCCGACTAGACTACAATGAG.